This TCR beta chain was recorded in a study of OX40 agonist ivuxolimab in advanced cancers. Study-wide points: Nonresponders, in some cases, also had low normalized T-cell clonal expansion.

A word on this clone: Its specificity is not known.

The germline V gene encodes CDR1 SGDLS and CDR2 YYNGEE. The CDR3 runs to 16 residues. J was trimmed by 0 bases and V by 4 bases; bases with no gene match: 10. Repertoires were generated with immunoSEQ multiplex PCR, while TCRdb's copy carries only in-frame clones and drops some. The profile shows 15,000 or so clones, 87% of them singletons. Blood draws occurred at baseline, cycle 4 day 1, and cycle 7 day 1. This receptor was obtained from an adult with an advanced solid tumor such as melanoma, head and neck, liver or kidney cancer. The V gene is TRBV9, the J gene TRBJ2-7, with TRBD1 matching 7 bases. The sequencing here drew on CD4+ or CD8+ T cells sorted from blood, taken in a trial of the OX40 agonist ivuxolimab. This CDR3 reads CASSTHPGTDSYEQYF. The CDR3 nucleotides are TGTGCCAGCAGCACGCACCCGGGGACAGACTCCTACGAGCAGTACTTC.